This record concerns one TCR beta chain sequence. This sample stems from a study of blood T cell repertoires in COVID-19. The overall study: There were acute and convalescent COVID-19 samples, and they came from the United States, Italy and Spain.

Trimming left V 3 bases short and J 2 bases short, with 14 bases between. Germline loops: CDR1 GTSNPN, CDR2 SVGIG (reference sequence). The CDR3 is 15 amino acids. TCRdb keeps only in-frame clones here, not all; method: immunoSEQ multiplex PCR. The sample has roughly 130,000 clones; around 83% are singletons. Sequenced material: peripheral blood. This rearrangement joins TRBV30 to TRBJ1-3, with D possibly matching TRBD1 (6 bases). The sequence was collected from a woman aged 50 to 60 with acute or convalescent COVID-19. The CDR3 here is CAWSLDTGPGNTIYF. For the CDR3, the DNA is TGTGCCTGGAGCCTTGACACAGGGCCTGGAAACACCATATATTTT.